This T cell receptor (beta chain) was observed in a study of identical twins. Overall study results and limits: Memory repertoires showed no such pattern, whereas abundant cord blood beta clonotypes carried fewer insertions.

A note on this clonotype: Its antigen is undetermined.

The CDR3 length is 14 residues. Trimming shortened V by 3 bases and J by 0 bases, and 9 bases separated the two germline ends. Germline CDR1 DFQATT, CDR2 SNEGSKA (reference sequence). After template switching added a universal primer site, the resulting cDNA carried unique molecular identifiers. TCRdb re-called the 5' RACE reads through MiXCR, storing one row per CDR3 protein. The sample records about 220,000 distinct CDR3 sequences, around 6.8% being singletons. The same sample was also used in a study of yellow fever vaccine responses in identical twins. That work adds: Twins' T cell vaccine responses reportedly looked partly convergent, partly personalized.

The rearrangement links TRBV20-1 to TRBJ1-3; D is uncertain. The sample was memory (CD45RO+) T cells sorted from blood. The source is a woman between 18 and 29 years old in good health. CDR3 in amino acids: CSASTANSGNTIYF. CDR3 sequence (DNA): TGCAGTGCTAGTACAGCCAACTCTGGAAACACCATATATTTT.